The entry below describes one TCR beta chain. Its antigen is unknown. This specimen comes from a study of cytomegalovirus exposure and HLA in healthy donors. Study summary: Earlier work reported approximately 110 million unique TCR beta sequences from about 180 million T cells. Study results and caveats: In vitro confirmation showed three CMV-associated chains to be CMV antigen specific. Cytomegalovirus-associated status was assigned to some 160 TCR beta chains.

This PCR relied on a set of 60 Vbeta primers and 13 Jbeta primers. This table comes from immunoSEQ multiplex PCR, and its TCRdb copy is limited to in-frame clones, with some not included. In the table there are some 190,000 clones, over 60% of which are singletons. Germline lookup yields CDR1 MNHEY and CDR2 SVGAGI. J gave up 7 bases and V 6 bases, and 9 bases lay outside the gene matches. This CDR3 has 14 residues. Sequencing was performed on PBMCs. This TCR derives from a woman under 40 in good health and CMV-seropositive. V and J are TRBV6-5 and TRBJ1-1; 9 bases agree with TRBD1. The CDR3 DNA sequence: TGTGCCAGCAGCCTTCGCTTGACAGGGGGTGAAGCTTTCTTT. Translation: CASSLRLTGGEAFF.